The 26 T cell receptor beta chains listed next were all sequenced from one sample in a study of technical replicates of blood from several donors. Some clones are missing from TCRdb's copy, which holds only in-frame ones; the method was immunoSEQ multiplex PCR. Here the sample spans tens of thousands of clones, approximately 86% being singletons. Material for sequencing was PBMCs. Receptors were obtained from a human donor in good health. Some clones in this sample may be carry-over from other donors' samples.

V is TRBV7-2 and J is TRBJ1-1; D remains ambiguous. Germline V gene lookup returns CDR1 SGHTA and CDR2 FQGNSA. Trimming took 1 base from V and 8 from J, leaving 11 bases between them. The CDR3 loop spans 13 amino acids. The CDR3 reads CASSLGLGGEAFF. Written as DNA, the CDR3 is TGTGCCAGCAGCTTAGGTCTAGGAGGGGAAGCTTTCTTT. The variable domain in full, with the rest retrieved from reference TRBV7-2 and TRBJ1-1, is GAGVSQSPSNKVTEKGKDVELRCDPISGHTALYWYRQSLGQGLEFLIYFQGNSAPDKSGLPSDRFSAERTGGSVSTLTIQRTQQEDSAVYLCASSLGLGGEAFFGQGTRLTVV.

The genes are TRBV4-1 and TRBJ2-7; a weak D match, TRBD2 (6 bases). CDR3 size: 14 residues. V was trimmed by 5 bases and J by 5 bases, leaving 16 bases between them. Germline loops: CDR1 MGHRA, CDR2 YSYEKL. In nucleotides, the CDR3 is TGCGCCAGCAGCGCCGTGCGGGATCTCCACGAGCAGTACTTC. It translates to CASSAVRDLHEQYF.

This chain uses TRBV7-3 with TRBJ1-1; D is perhaps TRBD1 (5 bases). From germline, CDR1 is SGHTA and CDR2 FQGTGA. CDR3 length: 13 residues. The V end was cut by 5 bases, the J end by 6 bases, with 13 bases between. The CDR3 sequence is CASSLQGGAEAFF. The CDR3 DNA reads as TGTGCCAGCAGCCTTCAGGGAGGCGCTGAAGCTTTCTTT.

The V call is TRBV5-1, the J call TRBJ2-2; maybe TRBD2 (6 bases). The CDR3 contains 15 residues. The V gene's germline CDR1 is SGHRS and CDR2 YFSETQ. V lost 3 bases and J lost 1, with 10 bases in between. CDR3 sequence reads: CASSSGLMNTGELFF. For the CDR3, the DNA is TGCGCCAGCAGCTCGGGACTCATGAACACCGGGGAGCTGTTTTTT.

The chain has TRBV4-1 and TRBJ2-3; D is possibly TRBD2 (5 bases). Trimming left V 0 bases short and J 5 bases short, with 6 bases between. The CDR3 consists of 13 residues. The germline CDR1 and CDR2 sequences are MGHRA and YSYEKL. The DNA for the CDR3 is TGCGCCAGCAGCCAAGAGGGAGAAGATACGCAGTATTTT. This sequence encodes CASSQEGEDTQYF.

The V gene is TRBV7-3, the J gene TRBJ1-1, with D unresolved. Trimming left V 0 bases short and J 5 bases short, with 7 bases between. Germline lookup yields CDR1 SGHTA and CDR2 FQGTGA. The CDR3 totals 13 residues. For the CDR3, the DNA is TGTGCCAGCAGCTTAACACGAGGGACTGAAGCTTTCTTT. The encoded protein is CASSLTRGTEAFF.

V and J are TRBV6-1 and TRBJ2-3; tentative D call: TRBD2 (6 bases). V dropped 4 bases and J dropped 3 bases, with 14 bases sitting between them. CDR3 length: 15 residues. The germline gives CDR1 MNHNS, CDR2 SASEGT. In DNA form, the CDR3 reads TGTGCCAGCAGTGCGGACGGGGGTGGTACAGATACGCAGTATTTT. As protein: CASSADGGGTDTQYF.

The chain is built from TRBV15 and TRBJ2-1; TRBD1 might be the D (5 bases). Trimming removed 5 bases at V and 0 bases at J, with 11 bases between. Germline V CDR1 and CDR2: LNHNV, YYDKDF (reference sequence). This CDR3 comprises 15 residues. CDR3 bases: TGTGCCACCAGCCTGAGACAGAGCTCCTACAATGAGCAGTTCTTC. Its translation: CATSLRQSSYNEQFF.

CDR3 region: CASTDRGTGGTGELFF. The CDR3 DNA reads as TGTGCCAGCACCGACAGGGGGACAGGGGGTACCGGGGAGCTGTTTTTT. The chain employs TRBV6-6 and TRBJ2-2; 11 positions agree with TRBD1. V shed 7 bases, J shed 5 bases, and the junction held 9 bases outside the gene matches. The CDR3 covers 16 residues. Germline V gene data show CDR1 as MNHNY and CDR2 as SVGAGI (reference sequence).

V gene TRBV6-6 combines with J gene TRBJ2-7; a possible D gene is TRBD2 (7 bases). Germline CDR1 reads MNHNY; CDR2 reads SVGAGI (reference sequence). CDR3 length equals 16 residues. Trimming left V 5 bases short and J 6 bases short, with 23 bases between. The CDR3 region is CASSQGRGGAAAEQYF. The DNA of the CDR3 is TGTGCCAGCAGTCAAGGGAGGGGGGGGGCCGCGGCCGAGCAGTACTTC.

The chain carries TRBV7-9 and TRBJ2-7; the match to TRBD2 covers 12 bases. Unmatched junction bases numbered 2, after V lost 5 bases and J lost 6 bases. Germline CDR1 reads SEHNR; CDR2 reads FQNEAQ (reference sequence). The CDR3 runs 13 residues. CDR3 loop: CASSGLAGLEQYF. The DNA for the CDR3 is TGTGCCAGCAGCGGACTAGCGGGACTCGAGCAGTACTTC.

The rearrangement uses TRBV5-1 and TRBJ2-7; the match to TRBD1 covers 8 bases. Trimming took 0 bases from V and 2 from J; bases not matched to a gene: 7. Germline assignment: CDR1 SGHRS and CDR2 YFSETQ. CDR3 length: 16 residues. The CDR3: CASSLVPGGDTYEQYF. The CDR3 DNA sequence: TGCGCCAGCAGCTTGGTACCAGGGGGCGATACCTACGAGCAGTACTTC.

This chain uses TRBV7-6 with TRBJ1-4, with 9 bases aligning to TRBD1. The CDR3 contains 14 residues. The V gene's germline CDR1 is SGHVS and CDR2 FNYEAQ. Trimming at V came to 4 bases and at J to 10 bases, leaving 7 bases not matched to a gene. The CDR3 sequence: CASSSMDRGRKLFF. CDR3 bases: TGTGCCAGCAGCTCGATGGACAGGGGCAGAAAACTGTTTTTT.

Comments on this clone: Within the sample, other DNA sequences also encode this same CDR3. The genes are TRBV5-1 and TRBJ2-5; weak D call: TRBD2 (5 bases). Germline V gene sequence: CDR1 SGHRS, CDR2 YFSETQ. CDR3 size: 14 residues. V dropped 0 bases and J dropped 2 bases, with 8 bases sitting between them. The CDR3 DNA follows: TGCGCCAGCAGCTTGGCCGGCGGGCAAGAGACCCAGTACTTC. This gives the protein CASSLAGGQETQYF.

This sequence joins TRBV4-2 and TRBJ2-2, with 8 nucleotides matching TRBD2. The V and J ends lost 3 bases and 0 bases, in that order; junction bases with no gene match: 3. Germline loops: CDR1 LGHNA, CDR2 YNFKEQ. CDR3 length equals 16 residues. CDR3 region: CASSQLLAANTGELFF. The CDR3 nucleotides read TGTGCCAGCAGCCAGTTACTAGCGGCGAACACCGGGGAGCTGTTTTTT.

V is TRBV2 and J is TRBJ2-2, with D possibly matching TRBD2 (5 bases). The V end lost 6 bases, the J end lost 1 base, and 9 bases lay between the germline ends. This CDR3 has 14 amino acids. Germline V gene sequence: CDR1 SNHLY, CDR2 FYNNEI. CDR3 nucleotides: TGTGCCAGCAGATTCGGGGTGAACACCGGGGAGCTGTTTTTT. Translation gives CASRFGVNTGELFF.

This clone was detected only a few times. J is TRBJ1-1 and V is TRBV30; perhaps TRBD1 as D (5 bases). Germline V gene data show CDR1 as GTSNPN and CDR2 as SVGIG (reference sequence). The length of the CDR3 is 13 residues. V was trimmed by 1 base and J by 5 bases, leaving 11 bases between them. The CDR3 protein is CAWSEQGGTEAFF. CDR3 DNA: TGTGCCTGGAGTGAGCAGGGAGGTACTGAAGCTTTCTTT.

J is TRBJ2-5 and V is TRBV7-9; D is perhaps TRBD2 (6 bases). With 0 bases removed from V and 4 bases from J, the gap between germline ends came to 12 bases. CDR1 is SEHNR and CDR2 is FQNEAQ in the germline V gene (reference sequence). The CDR3 runs 15 residues. CDR3 residues: CASSLAGEVRETQYF. DNA for the CDR3: TGTGCCAGCAGCTTAGCAGGGGAGGTGCGAGAGACCCAGTACTTC.

The rearrangement uses TRBV7-8 and TRBJ2-7; D is perhaps TRBD1 (6 bases). With 2 bases removed from V and 6 bases from J, the gap between germline ends came to 14 bases. There are 14 residues in the CDR3. The germline gives CDR1 SGHVS, CDR2 FQNEAQ. The DNA for the CDR3 is TGTGCCAGCAGCTTAATGGGACACCCTCGCGAGCAGTACTTC. Amino acid sequence: CASSLMGHPREQYF. The full variable domain, in which reference TRBV7-8 and TRBJ2-7 provide the parts outside the CDR3, is GAGVSQSPRYKVAKRGQDVALRCDPISGHVSLFWYQQALGQGPEFLTYFQNEAQLDKSGLPSDRFFAERPEGSVSTLKIQRTQQEDSAVYLCASSLMGHPREQYFGPGTRLTVT.

The V and J genes are TRBV7-3 and TRBJ2-2; maybe TRBD1 (7 bases). Germline CDR1 is SGHTA and CDR2 is FQGTGA. The CDR3 spans 14 residues. Trimming left V 8 bases short and J 1 base short, with 11 bases between. CDR3 in DNA: TGTGCCAGCCATCAGGGGGGGAACACCGGGGAGCTGTTTTTT. Amino acid sequence: CASHQGGNTGELFF. Filled out from reference TRBV7-3 and TRBJ2-2, the complete variable domain reads GAGVSQTPSNKVTEKGKYVELRCDPISGHTALYWYRQSLGQGPEFLIYFQGTGAADDSGLPNDRFFAVRPEGSVSTLKIQRTERGDSAVYLCASHQGGNTGELFFGEGSRLTVL.

The rearrangement links TRBV6-5 to TRBJ1-5; possible D gene TRBD1, 5 bases. The CDR3 sequence is 14 residues long. In germline, CDR1 is MNHEY, CDR2 SVGAGI. Trimming removed 6 bases from V and 4 bases from J, with 13 bases in between. Here the CDR3 reads CASRNGGGNQPQHF. CDR3 bases: TGTGCCAGCAGAAACGGGGGGGGGAATCAGCCCCAGCATTTT.

Here the CDR3 DNA reads TGTGCCAGCAGCTTAAAAAGCGGGGGGGCCGTAACAGATACGCAGTATTTT. Its protein product is CASSLKSGGAVTDTQYF. The rearrangement uses TRBV5-4 and TRBJ2-3, with 10 bases fitting TRBD2. The CDR3 is 17 residues long. Germline CDR1 reads SGHNT; CDR2 reads YYREEE (reference sequence). V gave up 2 bases and J gave up 3 bases; unmatched junction bases: 9.

The chain uses TRBV30 and TRBJ2-1; 8 bases map to TRBD1. Trimming took 0 bases from V and 5 from J; bases not matched to a gene: 3. The CDR3 spans 14 residues. Germline V gene lookup returns CDR1 GTSNPN and CDR2 SVGIG (reference sequence). The CDR3 DNA reads TGTGCCTGGAGTGTGGGGACAGGACACAATGAGCAGTTCTTC. Residues: CAWSVGTGHNEQFF.

The chain couples TRBV7-2 to TRBJ2-2, with a weak D call TRBD2 (7 bases). This CDR3 is 17 amino acids long. Looked up from germline, CDR1 is SGHTA and CDR2 is FQGNSA. Trimming removed 4 bases from V and 4 bases from J, with 19 bases in between. The chain's CDR3 is CASSSKGGGAVTGELFF. CDR3 bases: TGTGCCAGCAGCTCAAAGGGTGGGGGGGCGGTCACCGGGGAGCTGTTTTTT. Full variable domain (rest looked up from reference TRBV7-2 and TRBJ2-2): GAGVSQSPSNKVTEKGKDVELRCDPISGHTALYWYRQSLGQGLEFLIYFQGNSAPDKSGLPSDRFSAERTGGSVSTLTIQRTQQEDSAVYLCASSSKGGGAVTGELFFGEGSRLTVL.

The V gene is TRBV7-2, the J gene TRBJ1-5; possibly TRBD1 for D (5 bases). This CDR3 contains 18 residues. Trimming cost V 5 bases and J 0 bases, with 20 bases left between them. CDR1 and CDR2 from the germline V gene are SGHTA and FQGNSA. CDR3 nucleotides: TGTGCCAGCAGCCCACGGAACCCCCAGGGCTATAGCAATCAGCCCCAGCATTTT. Translated: CASSPRNPQGYSNQPQHF.

The chain carries TRBV12-5 and TRBJ2-5; D perhaps matches TRBD1 (6 bases). The CDR3 totals 16 residues. V shed 4 bases and J shed 7 bases, with 22 bases lying between them. Germline V gives CDR1 LGHNT, CDR2 FRNRAP. This CDR3 reads CASGSWTATTKGTQYF. The CDR3 DNA sequence: TGTGCTAGTGGTTCGTGGACAGCCACCACCAAGGGGACCCAGTACTTC.